The sequence of this T cell receptor (beta chain) was determined in a study of sequential checkpoint blockade in melanoma. This clone was counted a few times. Profiling relied on immunoSEQ multiplex PCR, and the TCRdb table lists in-frame clones only, not all of them. The data show approximately 13,000 clones, with roughly 27% seen just once and roughly 15% held by the top ten. Described treatment: randomized to nivolumab then ipilimumab (arm A) or the reverse (arm B). Per the germline V gene, CDR1 is SGHAT and CDR2 is FQDESV (reference sequence). V shed 2 bases and J shed 3 bases, with 10 bases lying between them. The CDR3 contains 15 residues.

The TCR originated in a human donor with melanoma. The chain links TRBV11-1 to TRBJ2-2, with D unresolved. The specimen comprised tumor tissue (inferred from file names), sampled from a patient given nivolumab and ipilimumab in sequence. The CDR3 nucleotides read TGTGCCAGCAGCTTATATCAACTATACACCGGGGAGCTGTTTTTT. Its protein is CASSLYQLYTGELFF.